This TCR beta chain was recorded in a study of cytomegalovirus exposure and HLA in healthy donors. Study-level points and caveats: Cytomegalovirus-associated status was assigned to about 160 TCR beta chains. Diagnosis of cytomegalovirus status made by the classifier reportedly showed high specificity and sensitivity.

Assay: immunoSEQ multiplex PCR; the TCRdb copy retains only in-frame clones and omits some. Of under 200,000 clones in the sample, 85% to 90% were seen once. In regard to this clone: Its cognate antigen is unknown.

After removal of 4 bases from V and 5 bases from J, the junction contained 12 bases not matched to a gene. Per germline, CDR1 SNHLY and CDR2 FYNNEI. The CDR3 runs 17 residues. V and J are TRBV2 and TRBJ2-2; TRBD2 matches at 8 bases. Sequencing was performed on PBMCs. The sequence came from a woman between 18 and 30 years old in good health and CMV-seropositive. The CDR3 loop reads CASSGDPGGPGTGELFF. The CDR3 DNA reads TGTGCCAGCAGTGGGGATCCGGGAGGGCCGGGGACCGGGGAGCTGTTTTTT.